Below, 17 T cell receptor beta chains from the same sample are listed, as sequenced in a study of memory B cells and T cells in multiple sclerosis. After stimulus-free culture, autoproliferating CFSE-dim and non-proliferating CFSE-high T cells were sequenced separately. Cultures began with fewer than 5.5x10^7 CFSE-labeled PBMCs, unstimulated for 7 days, with replicate wells pooled. For these TCRs, the target antigens are not known. Using immunoSEQ multiplex PCR, the repertoire was profiled, and TCRdb retains in-frame clones only, with some absent. The sample consists of over 35,000 clones, over 70% of them appearing once. Input material: PBMCs from blood kept in culture. These receptor sequences come from a human donor with multiple sclerosis.

This chain uses TRBV2 with TRBJ1-2; TRBD1 aligns across 8 bases. The CDR3 is 13 amino acids. Germline V CDR1 and CDR2: SNHLY, FYNNEI. Unmatched junction bases numbered 8, after V lost 6 bases and J lost 8 bases. CDR3 sequence reads: CASSAGQEEGYTF. DNA of the CDR3: TGTGCCAGCAGCGCGGGACAGGAGGAGGGCTACACCTTC. The entire variable domain, with the rest obtained from reference TRBV2 and TRBJ1-2, is as follows: EPEVTQTPSHQVTQMGQEVILRCVPISNHLYFYWYRQILGQKVEFLVSFYNNEISEKSEIFDDQFSVERPDGSNFTLKIRSTKLEDSAMYFCASSAGQEEGYTFGSGTRLTVV.

This chain connects TRBV5-5 to TRBJ1-2, with 10 bases lining up with TRBD1. Per germline, CDR1 SGHKS and CDR2 YYEKEE (reference sequence). This CDR3 has 16 amino acids. The V segment lost 0 bases and the J segment 0 bases; nucleotides outside the gene matches: 2. CDR3: CASSLGDRGANYGYTF. CDR3 nucleotide sequence: TGTGCCAGCAGCTTGGGGGACAGGGGCGCTAACTATGGCTACACCTTC.

The sample holds a few counts of this clone. The chain carries TRBV7-7 and TRBJ2-2; D remains ambiguous. The CDR3 has 14 amino acids. Germline CDR1 reads SSHAT; CDR2 reads FNYEAQ (reference sequence). V was clipped by 2 bases and J by 5 bases, with 9 bases between them. CDR3: CASSLSVRTGELFF. CDR3 in DNA: TGTGCCAGCAGCTTAAGTGTAAGGACCGGGGAGCTGTTTTTT.

In this sample, this clone turned up a few times. The rearrangement links TRBV19 to TRBJ2-2; no definite D call. The CDR3 length is 14 residues. The V end was cut by 2 bases, the J end by 5 bases, with 9 bases between. Germline V gene data show CDR1 as LNHDA and CDR2 as SQIVND (reference sequence). The CDR3 loop reads CASSIFGETGELFF. Written as DNA, the CDR3 is TGTGCCAGTAGTATATTTGGGGAAACCGGGGAGCTGTTTTTT.

The CDR3 region has the DNA TGTGCCTGGAGTAACAAACAGGGGACTAATGAAAAACTGTTTTTT. It is translated as CAWSNKQGTNEKLFF. The V and J genes are TRBV30 and TRBJ1-4; 7 bases map to TRBD1. The J segment lost 2 bases and the V segment lost 2 bases, leaving 5 bases of the junction unmatched. Per the germline V gene, CDR1 is GTSNPN and CDR2 is SVGIG (reference sequence). The CDR3 spans 15 residues. The whole variable domain, filled in from reference TRBV30 and TRBJ1-4, reads SQTIHQWPATLVQPVGSPLSLECTVEGTSNPNLYWYRQAAGRGLQLLFYSVGIGQISSEVPQNLSASRPQDRQFILSSKKLLLSDSGFYLCAWSNKQGTNEKLFFGSGTQLSVL.

This sequence joins TRBV30 and TRBJ1-2; 8 nucleotides align to TRBD1. In germline, CDR1 is GTSNPN, CDR2 SVGIG (reference sequence). J lost 4 bases, V lost 3 bases, and 4 bases had no gene match. This CDR3 has 13 residues. CDR3 bases: TGTGCCTGGAGCCAGGGGGCTGGCTATGGCTACACCTTC. Protein sequence: CAWSQGAGYGYTF.

The chain uses TRBV7-2 and TRBJ2-5; D possibly matches TRBD1 or TRBD2 (6 bases each). There are 15 residues in the CDR3. In germline, CDR1 is SGHTA, CDR2 FQGNSA. Between the trimmed V and J ends, which lost 2 bases and 5 bases, there was a span of 15 bases. The CDR3 protein is CASSLSPGAVETQYF. The DNA of the CDR3 is TGTGCCAGCAGCTTAAGTCCGGGGGCAGTGGAGACCCAGTACTTC.

The chain has TRBV5-1 and TRBJ2-2; 9 nucleotides match TRBD2. V lost 2 bases to trimming and J lost 6 bases; unmatched junction nucleotides: 5. Germline CDR1 reads SGHRS; CDR2 reads YFSETQ. The CDR3 sequence is 15 residues long. The CDR3 nucleotides are TGCGCCAGCAGCTTAGCGGGGGGATACGCCGGGGAGCTGTTTTTT. Translated: CASSLAGGYAGELFF.

The chain is built from TRBV6-5 and TRBJ2-3; D not resolved. With 6 bases removed from V and 2 bases from J, the gap between germline ends came to 6 bases. CDR3 length equals 12 residues. Germline assignment: CDR1 MNHEY and CDR2 SVGAGI. CDR3 in amino acids: CASRANTDTQYF. In DNA, the CDR3 is TGTGCCAGCAGGGCTAACACAGATACGCAGTATTTT.

This chain connects TRBV19 to TRBJ1-1; 7 bases match TRBD1. This CDR3 contains 13 residues. In germline, CDR1 is LNHDA, CDR2 SQIVND (reference sequence). Trimming cost V 5 bases and J 5 bases; bases outside gene matches: 5. CDR3 loop: CASSGQVVTEAFF. Written as DNA, the CDR3 is TGTGCCAGTAGTGGACAGGTAGTGACTGAAGCTTTCTTT.

The table lists this clone with a count of one. The chain uses TRBV9 and TRBJ1-1; D uncertain. The CDR3 totals 14 residues. The V gene's germline CDR1 is SGDLS and CDR2 YYNGEE. V lost 2 bases and J 5 bases, leaving 13 bases between the germline ends. The CDR3 sequence is CASSVAGVGTEAFF. The CDR3 bases are TGTGCCAGCAGCGTGGCTGGGGTGGGTACTGAAGCTTTCTTT.

The V call is TRBV5-1, the J call TRBJ1-3, with D hard to call. The CDR3 is made up of 14 amino acids. Trimming shortened V by 0 bases and J by 7 bases, and 11 bases separated the two germline ends. CDR1 is SGHRS, CDR2 YFSETQ, per germline. The CDR3 DNA sequence: TGCGCCAGCAGCTTGGTTTCTAATTCGAACACCATATATTTT. It encodes CASSLVSNSNTIYF.

This clone was seen more than once but under ten times. This chain joins TRBV15 and TRBJ1-2, with 9 nucleotides matching TRBD1. The trim removed 8 bases at V and 8 bases at J, leaving 15 bases unmatched. Germline V CDR1 and CDR2: LNHNV, YYDKDF (reference sequence). The CDR3 is 15 amino acids. The CDR3 sequence is CATADPGQGVYGYTF. CDR3 DNA sequence: TGTGCCACCGCAGATCCGGGACAGGGCGTTTACGGCTACACCTTC. The variable domain in full, with the rest retrieved from reference TRBV15 and TRBJ1-2, is DAMVIQNPRYQVTQFGKPVTLSCSQTLNHNVMYWYQQKSSQAPKLLFHYYDKDFNNEADTPDNFQSRRPNTSFCFLDIRSPGLGDTAMYLCATADPGQGVYGYTFGSGTRLTVV.

The V and J genes are TRBV25-1 and TRBJ2-5, with TRBD2 matching over 11 bases. Germline V gene data show CDR1 as MGHDK and CDR2 as SYGVNS. V gave up 0 bases and J gave up 4 bases; unmatched junction bases: 4. CDR3 size: 16 residues. Written as DNA, the CDR3 is TGTGCCAGCAGTGAATATAGCGGGGGGGTCGGAGAGACCCAGTACTTC. As protein: CASSEYSGGVGETQYF. Full variable domain (rest looked up from reference TRBV25-1 and TRBJ2-5): EADIYQTPRYLVIGTGKKITLECSQTMGHDKMYWYQQDPGMELHLIHYSYGVNSTEKGDLSSESTVSRIRTEHFPLTLESARPSHTSQYLCASSEYSGGVGETQYFGPGTRLLVL.

The chain has TRBV18 and TRBJ2-3; TRBD2 is a possible D gene (5 bases). Deletions cut 0 bases from V and 2 bases from J, with 18 bases between. The germline V gene encodes CDR1 KGHSH and CDR2 LQKENI. CDR3 length: 18 residues. As DNA, the CDR3 is TGTGCCAGCTCACCACCGGGGAGTTTCTGTAGGGACACAGATACGCAGTATTTT. Amino acids: CASSPPGSFCRDTDTQYF.

The V call is TRBV7-9, the J call TRBJ1-2; 7 bases are shared with TRBD1. With V trimmed by 2 bases and J by 3 bases, 3 bases remained unmatched. The CDR3 extends over 14 amino acids. Germline values: CDR1 SEHNR, CDR2 FQNEAQ (reference sequence). CDR3 bases: TGTGCCAGCAGCTTAAAGGACAGGTACTATGGCTACACCTTC. It is translated as CASSLKDRYYGYTF.

This chain uses TRBV6-5 with TRBJ2-7; D gene ambiguous. The CDR3 loop spans 14 amino acids. Germline V gene sequence: CDR1 MNHEY, CDR2 SVGAGI. The germline V and J ends were trimmed by 6 bases and 0 bases, with 12 bases remaining between them. Here the CDR3 DNA reads TGTGCCAGCAGCTACAGTCCAAACTCCTACGAGCAGTACTTC. This encodes CASSYSPNSYEQYF.